This T cell receptor beta chain appears in the sequencing data of a study of OX40 agonist ivuxolimab in advanced cancers. Study background: Dose-escalation cases comprised hepatocellular carcinoma, melanoma, renal cell or head and neck cancer. Study outcomes and limitations: Expanded clones tended on average to be more numerous among CD8+ T cells than CD4+.

A note on this clone: Its specificity is unknown.

Assay used: immunoSEQ multiplex PCR; TCRdb lists only in-frame clones, some missing. The sample holds approximately 70,000 clones, approximately 90% seen once. J lost 0 bases, V lost 6 bases, and 2 bases had no gene match. CDR3 length: 14 amino acids. The germline CDR1 and CDR2 sequences are SEHNR and FQNEAQ (reference sequence). Systemic immunosuppression or a history of autoimmune disease excluded patients. The source was CD4+ or CD8+ T cells sorted from blood, collected in a trial of the OX40 agonist ivuxolimab. The gene calls are TRBV7-9 and TRBJ2-1; 7 bases match TRBD2. This receptor was identified in an adult with an advanced solid tumor such as melanoma, head and neck, liver or kidney cancer. CDR3 DNA sequence: TGTGCCAGCAGTCGGGAGGCCTCCTACAATGAGCAGTTCTTC. It encodes CASSREASYNEQFF.